Listed below are T cell receptor beta chains from one sample, sequenced in a study of human T cells and chemical hapten exposure. TCRdb recomputed calls from the RACE reads with MiXCR, one row per CDR3 protein. Found here are about 140,000 distinct CDR3 sequences, about 10% of them singletons; the top ten hold about 1.4%. This sample comprised whole blood, obtained in connection with sensitization to the hapten diphenylcyclopropenone (DPC). The source is a woman between 45 and 65 years old with alopecia areata. Some clones in this sample may be carry-over from other donors' samples. CDR3s include the opening cysteine and the closing phenylalanine or tryptophan. D genes are given only for firm matches. The size of a clone is reported for some rows only, either as once, few or many, or as a class for expanded clones.

clone size	V gene	D gene	J gene	CDR3 protein	CDR3 DNA
.	TRBV6-6	.	TRBJ2-3	CASSSDDIADTQYF	TGTGCCAGCAGTTCCGACGATATTGCAGATACGCAGTATTTT
.	TRBV9	TRBD2	TRBJ2-3	CASSDGTSGRWGTDTQYF	TGTGCCAGCAGCGATGGGACTAGCGGGAGATGGGGCACAGATACGCAGTATTTT
.	TRBV4-3	.	TRBJ2-1	CASAPGTRRVNEQFF	TGCGCCAGCGCCCCAGGGACACGCCGTGTCAATGAGCAGTTCTTC
many	TRBV6-4	.	TRBJ2-2	CASSADRFGELFF	TGTGCCAGCAGTGCCGACAGGTTCGGGGAGCTGTTTTTT
few	TRBV3-1	TRBD2	TRBJ2-4	CASSQVPSGKNIQYF	TGTGCCAGCAGCCAAGTCCCTAGCGGGAAAAACATTCAGTACTTC
few	TRBV20-1	TRBD2	TRBJ2-1	CSAKGTSGDNEQFF	TGCAGTGCTAAAGGGACTAGCGGAGACAATGAGCAGTTCTTC
few	TRBV11-2	.	TRBJ2-7	CASSLAGVKYEQYF	TGTGCCAGCAGCTTAGCAGGGGTTAAATACGAGCAGTACTTC
.	TRBV6-2/TRBV6-3	.	TRBJ1-1	CASSGVGTEAFF	TGTGCCAGCAGTGGGGTGGGCACTGAAGCTTTCTTT
few	TRBV6-6	.	TRBJ2-3	CASTRTSSGTDTQYF	TGTGCCAGCACCCGGACTTCGTCAGGAACAGATACGCAGTATTTT
few	TRBV21-1	.	TRBJ2-3	CASSKERDGGTDTQYF	TGTGCCAGCAGCAAAGAACGGGACGGAGGCACAGATACGCAGTATTTT
many	TRBV18	.	TRBJ2-5	CASSPDGGTQYF	TGTGCCAGCTCACCGGATGGGGGGACCCAGTACTTC
few	TRBV3-1	.	TRBJ2-5	CASSQDNPGQETQYF	TGTGCCAGCAGCCAAGATAATCCGGGCCAAGAGACCCAGTACTTC
few	TRBV18	TRBD1	TRBJ1-1	CASSPLGQGDSEAFF	TGTGCCAGCTCACCATTAGGACAGGGGGACTCTGAAGCTTTCTTT
.	TRBV7-2	.	TRBJ1-3	CASSLGSSSGNTIYF	TGTGCCAGCAGCTTAGGATCGAGCTCTGGAAACACCATATATTTT
.	TRBV30	.	TRBJ1-1	CAWSRNTEAFF	TGTGCCTGGAGCCGGAACACTGAAGCTTTCTTT
.	TRBV7-9	.	TRBJ2-2	CASTLAGTGSSGELFF	TGTGCCAGCACCCTAGCGGGGACAGGATCCTCCGGGGAGCTGTTTTTT
few	TRBV6-2/TRBV6-3	.	TRBJ2-7	CASSSILAPESYEQYF	TGTGCCAGCAGCTCTATTCTAGCGCCTGAATCCTACGAGCAGTACTTC
.	TRBV4-2	TRBD2	TRBJ2-2	CASSQHPRGAGVGSGELFF	TGTGCCAGCAGCCAACACCCACGGGGAGCGGGAGTAGGATCCGGGGAGCTGTTTTTT
few	TRBV4-2	TRBD2	TRBJ2-2	CASSQPSGSLSGELFF	TGTGCCAGCAGCCAACCTAGCGGGAGTTTAAGCGGGGAGCTGTTTTTT
.	TRBV6-1	TRBD1	TRBJ1-2	CASSDRRTGESYGYTF	TGTGCCAGCAGTGATAGGAGGACAGGGGAATCCTATGGCTACACCTTC
.	TRBV12-3/TRBV12-4	TRBD2	TRBJ2-7	CASSRLAGSYEQYF	TGTGCCAGCAGCCGACTAGCGGGGTCCTACGAGCAGTACTTC
many	TRBV7-9	TRBD1	TRBJ2-1	CASSPQGVRDNEQFF	TGTGCCAGCAGCCCACAGGGGGTTAGAGACAATGAGCAGTTCTTC
few	TRBV7-8	.	TRBJ2-5	CASSLFGSRETQYF	TGTGCCAGCAGCTTATTCGGGTCACGGGAGACCCAGTACTTC
.	TRBV7-3	.	TRBJ2-2	CASSSQTGLRAGELFF	TGTGCCAGCAGCTCGCAGACGGGCCTCCGGGCCGGGGAGCTGTTTTTT
many	TRBV7-2	.	TRBJ2-5	CASSLQRGSRETQYF	TGTGCCAGCAGCTTACAAAGGGGTTCACGGGAGACCCAGTACTTC
many	TRBV28	.	TRBJ2-1	CASMGRYNEQFF	TGTGCCAGCATGGGGAGGTACAATGAGCAGTTCTTC
few	TRBV25-1	.	TRBJ2-5	CASSKEGRRETQYF	TGTGCCAGCAGCAAAGAGGGGCGTAGGGAGACCCAGTACTTC
few	TRBV6-6	TRBD1	TRBJ1-6	CASSYVTGGIENSPLHF	TGTGCCAGCAGTTACGTTACAGGGGGAATTGAAAATTCACCCCTCCACTTT
many	TRBV12-3/TRBV12-4	.	TRBJ2-7	CASSPYNWGRITYEQYF	TGTGCCAGCAGTCCTTATAATTGGGGGAGGATTACCTACGAGCAGTACTTC
.	TRBV6-5	TRBD1	TRBJ1-3	CASSTGQGRGNTKYF	TGTGCCAGCAGTACGGGACAGGGACGCGGAAACACCAAATATTTT
few	TRBV9	.	TRBJ2-3	CASSVAGVGDTQYF	TGTGCCAGCAGCGTAGCGGGAGTAGGAGATACGCAGTATTTT
.	TRBV5-5	TRBD2	TRBJ2-1	CASSLAGVNYEQFF	TGTGCCAGCAGCCTAGCGGGAGTTAACTATGAGCAGTTCTTC
many	TRBV19	.	TRBJ2-4	CASSIPRGENIQYF	TGTGCCAGTAGTATACCCAGGGGTGAAAACATTCAGTACTTC
.	TRBV7-6	.	TRBJ1-5	CASSRVRDQLQHF	TGTGCCAGCAGCCGCGTACGGGACCAGCTCCAGCATTTT
many	TRBV2	.	TRBJ1-5	CASSEPVVHQPQHF	TGTGCCAGCAGTGAGCCCGTAGTTCATCAGCCCCAGCATTTT